The T cell receptor beta chain described here comes from a study of cytomegalovirus exposure and HLA in healthy donors. Of note for this clone: Its matching antigen is unknown.

The PCR was carried out with 60 Vbeta primers and 13 Jbeta primers. The repertoire was sequenced with immunoSEQ multiplex PCR; TCRdb's copy has only in-frame clones and lacks some. The table has approximately 150,000 clones, about 64% seen once. Germline lookup yields CDR1 SGHRS and CDR2 YFSETQ. This CDR3 is 16 amino acids long. Trimming shortened V by 4 bases and J by 2 bases, and 16 bases separated the two germline ends. Study-wide points: Listed as cytomegalovirus-associated were roughly 180 TCR beta chains. Reportedly, TCR beta sequences accurately predicted HLA-A and HLA-B alleles in most subjects.

The sequenced material came from PBMCs. The chain combines TRBV5-1 with TRBJ1-5, with D maybe TRBD1 (6 bases). The receptor comes from a man aged 55-75 years in good health and CMV-seronegative. CDR3 sequence: CASSLVGGLGNQPQHF. CDR3 bases: TGCGCCAGCAGCCTAGTGGGGGGGCTCGGCAATCAGCCCCAGCATTTT.